The 18 T cell receptor beta chains below were found in one sample sequenced in a study of T cells after yellow fever vaccination. TCRdb analysed the 5' RACE reads with MiXCR anew, one entry per CDR3 protein. The profile shows fewer than 350,000 distinct CDR3 sequences, approximately 3.9% of them singletons. Here the sequenced sample was PBMCs, taken on the day of the yellow fever booster vaccination. These receptors originate from a man between 18 and 29 years old who received the YFV17D yellow fever vaccine.

This clonotype was found many times. The chain combines TRBV29-1 with TRBJ2-7; a weak D match, TRBD2 (5 bases). Trimming removed 2 bases from V and 4 bases from J, with 9 bases in between. Germline CDR1 reads SQVTM; CDR2 reads ANQGSEA. This CDR3 spans 12 amino acids. Written as DNA, the CDR3 is TGCAGCGTTGAAAGCGAGGGATACGAGCAGTACTTC. Its translation: CSVESEGYEQYF.

V usage is TRBV10-3 and J usage is TRBJ1-2, with 8 bases fitting TRBD1. J gave up 6 bases and V 7 bases, and 7 bases lay outside the gene matches. CDR3 size: 13 residues. Germline CDR1 and CDR2: ENHRY and SYGVKD. The CDR3 sequence is CAITSTGDHGYTF. CDR3 coding DNA: TGTGCCATCACCTCGACAGGGGATCATGGCTACACCTTC.

The chain carries TRBV6-2 or TRBV6-3 and TRBJ2-1; 9 bases are a match to TRBD1. The CDR3 is made up of 15 amino acids. The germline V gene encodes CDR1 MNHEY and CDR2 SVGEGT. The V gene end was trimmed by 5 bases and the J gene end by 5 bases; junction bases not matched to a gene: 7. For the CDR3, the DNA is TGTGCCAGCAGTCTGGGGACAGGGATCGACAATGAGCAGTTCTTC. Encoded protein: CASSLGTGIDNEQFF.

This chain uses TRBV12-3 or TRBV12-4 with TRBJ1-5; D is ambiguous. This CDR3 has 14 amino acids. Trimming left V 6 bases short and J 0 bases short, with 9 bases between. CDR3 loop: CASRGRYSNQPQHF. CDR3 coding DNA: TGTGCCAGCAGAGGACGGTATAGCAATCAGCCCCAGCATTTT.

This clonotype occurred many times. This chain joins TRBV11-2 and TRBJ2-5, with 9 bases matching TRBD2. V lost 4 bases and J lost 0; bases outside the gene matches: 6. Germline-derived CDR1 and CDR2 are SGHAT and FQNNGV. The CDR3 runs 16 residues. The CDR3 loop reads CASSSERGDHQETQYF. Written as DNA, the CDR3 is TGTGCCAGCAGCTCAGAGCGGGGGGATCACCAAGAGACCCAGTACTTC.

In DNA form, the CDR3 reads TGTGCCAGCAAGGTGGATCTGAACACCGGGGAGCTGTTTTTT. Translation gives CASKVDLNTGELFF. The V gene is TRBV5-6, the J gene TRBJ2-2; D is unresolved. The ends were cut back, 6 bases at V and 1 base at J, with 10 bases in the middle. The CDR3 spans 14 residues. Germline CDR1 is SGHDT and CDR2 is YYEEEE.

The sample holds many counts of this clonotype. The V gene is TRBV20-1, the J gene TRBJ2-1; the D is unclear. Germline loops: CDR1 DFQATT, CDR2 SNEGSKA (reference sequence). V gave up 3 bases and J gave up 0 bases, with 15 bases separating them. This CDR3 comprises 16 residues. CDR3 nucleotides: TGCAGTGCTAGCGGCCAAGTCGAAAGCTCCTACAATGAGCAGTTCTTC. Translated, it gives CSASGQVESSYNEQFF.

This clonotype came up many times. The rearrangement uses TRBV20-1 and TRBJ1-6; 7 bases align to TRBD1. V dropped 5 bases and J dropped 9; count of bases not matched to a gene: 7. CDR3 length equals 13 residues. CDR1 and CDR2 from the germline V gene are DFQATT and SNEGSKA (reference sequence). CDR3 DNA: TGCAGTGCTCTCCGGTCAGGGGGTTCACCCCTCCACTTT. Its protein is CSALRSGGSPLHF.

The chain recombines TRBV29-1 with TRBJ2-3; TRBD1 is a possible D gene (5 bases). V was trimmed by 1 base and J by 1 base, leaving 6 bases between them. This CDR3 is 13 amino acids long. Germline lookup yields CDR1 SQVTM and CDR2 ANQGSEA. CDR3 sequence (DNA): TGCAGCGTTGAAGCCAGGGGCACAGATACGCAGTATTTT. Translating it yields CSVEARGTDTQYF.

This sequence joins TRBV7-2 and TRBJ1-2; TRBD1 matches 7 bases. Trimming took 0 bases from V and 4 from J; bases not matched to a gene: 5. The length of the CDR3 is 15 residues. Looked up from germline, CDR1 is SGHTA and CDR2 is FQGNSA. Here the CDR3 DNA reads TGTGCCAGCAGCTTAGCCCCAGGGGGGAGCTATGGCTACACCTTC. Its protein is CASSLAPGGSYGYTF. Together with reference TRBV7-2 and TRBJ1-2, the CDR3 gives the full variable domain: GAGVSQSPSNKVTEKGKDVELRCDPISGHTALYWYRQSLGQGLEFLIYFQGNSAPDKSGLPSDRFSAERTGGSVSTLTIQRTQQEDSAVYLCASSLAPGGSYGYTFGSGTRLTVV.

This clonotype was picked up many times. The chain employs TRBV15 and TRBJ1-5; D unresolved. CDR1 is LNHNV, CDR2 YYDKDF, per germline (reference sequence). CDR3 length: 14 amino acids. The V and J ends lost 3 bases and 2 bases respectively, with 8 bases between them. CDR3: CATSRGLGNQPQHF. In DNA, the CDR3 is TGTGCCACCAGCAGGGGGTTGGGCAATCAGCCCCAGCATTTT.

This clonotype was seen a handful of times. The chain combines TRBV6-2 or TRBV6-3 with TRBJ2-2; 14 nucleotides align to TRBD2. Germline V lookup: CDR1 MNHEY, CDR2 SVGEGT. The CDR3 loop spans 17 amino acids. J lost 6 bases, V lost 5 bases, and 8 bases had no gene match. CDR3 loop: CASSAGTSGGSPGELFF. DNA for the CDR3: TGTGCCAGCAGTGCAGGGACTAGCGGGGGATCACCCGGGGAGCTGTTTTTT.

Only a few counts were recorded for this clonotype. The genes are TRBV7-9 and TRBJ2-7; D gene uncertain. The germline V gene has CDR1 SEHNR and CDR2 FQNEAQ (reference sequence). The CDR3 totals 12 residues. Trimming left V 1 base short and J 6 bases short, with 7 bases between. The CDR3 DNA reads as TGTGCCAGCAGCTTAGACCCCCTCGAGCAGTACTTC. Translating it yields CASSLDPLEQYF.

This clonotype was counted between two and nine times. The chain carries TRBV6-5 and TRBJ1-6; D gene ambiguous. Germline V lookup: CDR1 MNHEY, CDR2 SVGAGI. The CDR3 consists of 15 residues. V was shortened by 5 bases and J by 5 bases, with 13 bases between the two germline ends. CDR3 nucleotides: TGTGCCAGCAGTCTAGCGGGTCGGAATAATTCACCCCTCCACTTT. Translated, it gives CASSLAGRNNSPLHF.

In regard to this clonotype: A single base separates this from a much larger clone, so it may be a read error. The chain joins TRBV5-1 to TRBJ1-1, with a possible D match to TRBD1 (6 bases). Trimming left V 1 base short and J 5 bases short, with 18 bases between. Per the germline V gene, CDR1 is SGHRS and CDR2 is YFSETQ. The CDR3 runs 16 residues. The CDR3 loop reads CASSLLSQQGWTEAFF. Written as DNA, the CDR3 is TGCGCCAGCAGCTTGTTGTCCCAACAGGGATGGACTGAAGCTTTCTTT.

This clonotype was counted only a few times. The chain employs TRBV13 and TRBJ1-3, with 7 bases fitting TRBD1. V lost 5 bases and J lost 0; bases outside the gene matches: 7. Germline V gene lookup returns CDR1 PRHDT and CDR2 FYEKMQ (reference sequence). The CDR3 runs to 16 residues. Here the CDR3 reads CASSKTGTHSGNTIYF. The DNA for the CDR3 is TGTGCCAGCAGCAAGACAGGGACCCACTCTGGAAACACCATATATTTT.

This clonotype was recorded a few times. V is TRBV11-3 and J is TRBJ2-1; D may be TRBD1 (5 bases). This CDR3 has 15 residues. Germline CDR1 is SGHNT and CDR2 is YENEEA. The V end was cut by 2 bases, the J end by 3 bases, with 11 bases between. CDR3 DNA: TGTGCCAGCAGCTTACGGCAGGACAACTACAATGAGCAGTTCTTC. Its protein product is CASSLRQDNYNEQFF.

The gene calls are TRBV29-1 and TRBJ2-1; unclear D gene. The CDR3 contains 13 residues. Germline values: CDR1 SQVTM, CDR2 ANQGSEA. V was clipped by 8 bases and J by 2 bases, with 13 bases between them. This CDR3 reads CSSAQGPYNEQFF. The CDR3, as DNA: TGCAGCTCCGCCCAAGGTCCCTACAATGAGCAGTTCTTC.